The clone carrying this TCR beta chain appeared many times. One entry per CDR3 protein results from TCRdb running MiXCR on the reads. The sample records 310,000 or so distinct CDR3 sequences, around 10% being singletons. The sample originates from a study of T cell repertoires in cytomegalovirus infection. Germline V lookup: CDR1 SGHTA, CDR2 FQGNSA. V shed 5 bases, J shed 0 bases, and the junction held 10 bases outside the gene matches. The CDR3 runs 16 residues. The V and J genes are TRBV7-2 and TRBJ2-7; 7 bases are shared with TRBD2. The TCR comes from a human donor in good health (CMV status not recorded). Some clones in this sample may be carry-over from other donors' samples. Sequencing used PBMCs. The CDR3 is CASSQAPAGSSYEQYF. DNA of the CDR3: TGTGCCAGCAGCCAAGCGCCAGCGGGGTCCTCCTACGAGCAGTACTTC. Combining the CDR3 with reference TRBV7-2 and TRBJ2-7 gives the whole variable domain GAGVSQSPSNKVTEKGKDVELRCDPISGHTALYWYRQSLGQGLEFLIYFQGNSAPDKSGLPSDRFSAERTGGSVSTLTIQRTQQEDSAVYLCASSQAPAGSSYEQYFGPGTRLTVT.